The 8 T cell receptor beta chains reported below all come from one sample, sequenced in a study of shared clonotypes between healthy human individuals. Here immunoSEQ multiplex PCR was the method, and the copy in TCRdb shows in-frame clones only, minus some. This sample carries fewer than 1.8 million clones, just under 99% of them seen once, and the ten largest clones take approximately 0.38%. Sequencing was done on a sample of naive CD4+ T cells sorted from blood. As for subset: CD45RA+ positively selected. All receptors come from a man in his thirties or forties in good health.

The chain employs TRBV2 and TRBJ2-2; D call uncertain. Trimming pared 4 bases from V and 5 bases from J, leaving 8 bases between. The V gene's germline CDR1 is SNHLY and CDR2 FYNNEI. The CDR3 runs 13 residues. The CDR3 sequence is CASSGIKTGELFF. In DNA, the CDR3 is TGTGCCAGCAGTGGAATAAAGACCGGGGAGCTGTTTTTT.

This chain links TRBV12-2 with TRBJ2-7; the table assigns TRBD2, which was not confirmed against the DNA. TRBV12-2 counts as a pseudogene. The CDR3 is 18 residues long. The CDR3 here is CASRFSPCGLGNSYEQYF. The CDR3 nucleotides are TGTGCAAGTCGCTTTTCACCCTGTGGACTAGGCAACTCCTACGAGCAGTACTTC.

The gene calls are TRBV2 and TRBJ2-7; 11 bases fit TRBD2. CDR1 and CDR2 from the germline V gene are SNHLY and FYNNEI. This CDR3 region has 15 residues. The J segment lost 3 bases and the V segment lost 7 bases, leaving 8 bases of the junction unmatched. The CDR3 reads CASTPGLAVGYEQYF. As DNA, the CDR3 is TGTGCCAGCACCCCGGGACTAGCGGTAGGCTACGAGCAGTACTTC.

As concerns this clone: Other DNA sequences in the sample encode the same CDR3. The genes are TRBV18 and TRBJ1-1, with a weak D call TRBD1 (5 bases). The CDR3 has 14 amino acids. Between the trimmed V and J ends, which lost 3 bases and 1 base, there was a span of 9 bases. Germline CDR1 KGHSH, CDR2 LQKENI. The CDR3 sequence is CASSPLDRNTEAFF. The CDR3 region has the DNA TGTGCCAGCTCACCGTTAGACAGGAACACTGAAGCTTTCTTT. Looking up the rest from reference TRBV18 and TRBJ1-1 gives the full variable domain: NAGVMQNPRHLVRRRGQEARLRCSPMKGHSHVYWYRQLPEEGLKFMVYLQKENIIDESGMPKERFSAEFPKEGPSILRIQQVVRGDSAAYFCASSPLDRNTEAFFGQGTRLTVV.

This clone was recorded only once. The chain carries TRBV7-6 and TRBJ2-3; 7 bases map to TRBD2. The CDR3 sequence is 16 residues long. V lost 5 bases and J lost 2; bases outside the gene matches: 10. CDR1 and CDR2 from the germline V gene are SGHVS and FNYEAQ. In DNA form, the CDR3 reads TGTGCCAGCAGCCCAGGACTAGGAGGGACCACAGATACGCAGTATTTT. Protein product: CASSPGLGGTTDTQYF.

This chain connects TRBV15 to TRBJ2-1, with a possible D match to TRBD2 (6 bases). Trimming took off 5 bases at V and 5 bases at J, with 19 bases between the two ends. Germline V gene data show CDR1 as LNHNV and CDR2 as YYDKDF (reference sequence). This CDR3 comprises 16 residues. In DNA form, the CDR3 reads TGTGCCACCAGCGGCTCCGGGAGAATGACGGACAATGAGCAGTTCTTC. Its translation is CATSGSGRMTDNEQFF.

The chain carries TRBV5-4 and TRBJ2-5; D unclear. From germline, CDR1 is SGHNT and CDR2 YYREEE (reference sequence). V lost 2 bases to trimming and J lost 1 base, with 9 bases between them. This CDR3 has 14 residues. The CDR3 nucleotides are TGTGCCAGCAGCTTAGGTGGATCCCAAGAGACCCAGTACTTC. Its translation: CASSLGGSQETQYF. Variable domain in full (rest from reference TRBV5-4 and TRBJ2-5): ETGVTQSPTHLIKTRGQQVTLRCSSQSGHNTVSWYQQALGQGPQFIFQYYREEENGRGNFPPRFSGLQFPNYSSELNVNALELDDSALYLCASSLGGSQETQYFGPGTRLLVL.

The gene calls are TRBV15 and TRBJ1-2; weak D call: TRBD1 (5 bases). CDR3 size: 15 residues. V was shortened by 3 bases and J by 5 bases, with 16 bases between the two germline ends. The germline gives CDR1 LNHNV, CDR2 YYDKDF (reference sequence). CDR3 DNA sequence: TGTGCCACCAGCAGTCCAGGGAGGTCTCTGTATGGCTACACCTTC. The encoded protein is CATSSPGRSLYGYTF.